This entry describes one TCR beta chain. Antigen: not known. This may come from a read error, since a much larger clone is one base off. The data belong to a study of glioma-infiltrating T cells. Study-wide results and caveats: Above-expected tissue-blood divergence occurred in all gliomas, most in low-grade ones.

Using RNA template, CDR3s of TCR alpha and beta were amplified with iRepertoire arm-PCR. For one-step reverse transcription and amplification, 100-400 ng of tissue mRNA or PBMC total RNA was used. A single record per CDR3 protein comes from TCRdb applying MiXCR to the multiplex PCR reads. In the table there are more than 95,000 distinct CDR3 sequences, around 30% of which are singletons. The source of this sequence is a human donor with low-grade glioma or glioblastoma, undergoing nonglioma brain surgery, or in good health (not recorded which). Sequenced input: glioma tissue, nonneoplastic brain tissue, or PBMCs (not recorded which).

The CDR3 here is CASKRGSTDTQYF. The CDR3 DNA sequence: TGTGCCAGCAAGAGGGGGTCCACAGATACGCAGTATTTT. V is TRBV12-3 or TRBV12-4 and J is TRBJ2-3; TRBD1 is a possible D gene (6 bases). This CDR3 has 13 amino acids. V shed 7 bases and J shed 2 bases, with 10 bases lying between them.